This T cell receptor beta chain appears in the sequencing data of a study of identical twins. Comment on this clonotype: The junction does not match germline at one end; this may be a read error.

The germline V gene has CDR1 SGHVS and CDR2 FQNEAQ. The CDR3 is made up of 13 amino acids. TCRdb reanalysed the 5' RACE reads using MiXCR and keeps one entry per CDR3 protein. The sample carries hundreds of thousands of distinct CDR3 sequences, approximately 13% recorded once. These data were likewise used in another study, on yellow fever vaccine responses in identical twins.

The sequenced sample consisted of CD8+ T cells sorted from blood. This clonotype originated in a woman between 18 and 29 years old in good health. The V gene is TRBV7-8, the J gene TRBJ2-7; tentatively, D is TRBD2 (5 bases). This CDR3 is CASSSTMGAYLDF. The DNA of the CDR3 is TGTGCCAGCAGCTCTACGATGGGAGCCTATCTAGACTTC.